This record looks at one T cell receptor beta chain sequence and its context. The antigen remains undetermined. V shed 3 bases and J shed 4 bases, with 15 bases lying between them. CDR3 length equals 15 residues. Germline assignment: CDR1 MNHNS and CDR2 SASEGT. This sample is part of a study of cytomegalovirus exposure and HLA in healthy donors. Study findings and constraints: Available immune exposure information was restricted to CMV serostatus only.

A multiplex PCR was run with 60 Vbeta primers and 13 Jbeta primers. Data came from immunoSEQ multiplex PCR; TCRdb stores just in-frame clones and leaves some out. Seen here are under 150,000 clones, around 72% observed once, and the top ten hold around 1.5%. The chain links TRBV6-1 to TRBJ1-1; D is ambiguous. This TCR derives from a young woman in good health and CMV-seronegative. Sequenced material: PBMCs. The DNA of the CDR3 is TGTGCCAGCAGTGACCAGGCGTTGGGGAGCACTGAAGCTTTCTTT. Translated: CASSDQALGSTEAFF.